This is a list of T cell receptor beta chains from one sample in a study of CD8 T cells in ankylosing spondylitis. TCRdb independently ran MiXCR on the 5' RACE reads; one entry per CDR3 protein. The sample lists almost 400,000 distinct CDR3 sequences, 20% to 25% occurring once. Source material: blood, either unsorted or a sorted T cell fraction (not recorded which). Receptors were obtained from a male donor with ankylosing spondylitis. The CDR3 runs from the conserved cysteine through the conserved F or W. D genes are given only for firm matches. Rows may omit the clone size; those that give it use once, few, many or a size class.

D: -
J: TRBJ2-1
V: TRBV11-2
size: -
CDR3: CASSLQGSSVRQFF
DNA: TGTGCCAGCAGCCTACAGGGCTCCTCTGTGAGGCAGTTCTTC

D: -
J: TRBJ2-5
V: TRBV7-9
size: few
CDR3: CASSLTYGGETQYF
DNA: TGTGCCAGCAGCCTCACCTACGGGGGAGAGACCCAGTACTTC

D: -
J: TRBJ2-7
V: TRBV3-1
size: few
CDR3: CASSKDTYEQYF
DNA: TGTGCCAGCAGCAAGGACACCTACGAGCAGTACTTC

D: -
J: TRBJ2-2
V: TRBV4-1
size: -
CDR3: CASSQDGDLIGELFF
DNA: TGCGCCAGCAGCCAAGATGGGGACTTGATTGGGGAGCTGTTTTTT

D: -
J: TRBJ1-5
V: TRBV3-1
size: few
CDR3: CASSQAPQGLSSNQPQHF
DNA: TGTGCCAGCAGCCAAGCGCCCCAGGGTCTCTCTAGCAATCAGCCCCAGCATTTT

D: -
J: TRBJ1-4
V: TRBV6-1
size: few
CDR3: CASSKTGAEKLFF
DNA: TGTGCCAGCAGTAAGACAGGCGCCGAAAAACTGTTTTTT

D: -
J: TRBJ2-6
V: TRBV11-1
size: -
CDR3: CASITSNGGTRDGANVLTF
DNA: TGTGCCAGCATCACTTCAAACGGGGGTACTAGGGATGGGGCCAACGTCCTGACTTTC

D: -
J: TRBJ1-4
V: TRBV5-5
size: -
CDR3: CASSHRASNEKLFF
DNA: TGTGCCAGCAGCCACAGGGCCTCTAATGAAAAACTGTTTTTT

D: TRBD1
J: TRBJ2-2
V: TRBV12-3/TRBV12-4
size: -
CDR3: CASSGQGAGTGELFF
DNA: TGTGCCAGCAGCGGACAGGGGGCTGGAACCGGGGAGCTGTTTTTT

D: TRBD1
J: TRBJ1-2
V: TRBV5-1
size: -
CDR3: CASSYTTGQTTNYGYTF
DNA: TGCGCCAGCAGCTACACCACGGGACAGACGACTAACTATGGCTACACCTTC

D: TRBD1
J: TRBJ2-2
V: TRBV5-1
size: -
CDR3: CASSPGQVLTGELFF
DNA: TGCGCCAGCAGCCCAGGACAGGTCCTCACCGGGGAGCTGTTTTTT

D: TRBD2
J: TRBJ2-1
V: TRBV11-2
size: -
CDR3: CASSSPREGVSYNEQFF
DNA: TGTGCCAGCAGCTCTCCGCGGGAGGGCGTCTCCTACAATGAGCAGTTCTTC

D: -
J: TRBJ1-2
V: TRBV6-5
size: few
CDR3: CASSYGGPNYGYTF
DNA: TGTGCCAGCAGTTACGGGGGGCCTAACTATGGCTACACCTTC

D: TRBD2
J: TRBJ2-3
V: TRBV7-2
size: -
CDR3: CASSLQTSEADTQYF
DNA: TGTGCCAGCAGCTTACAGACTAGCGAAGCAGATACGCAGTATTTT

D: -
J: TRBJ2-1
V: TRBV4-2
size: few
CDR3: CASSQGERGKQFF
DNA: TGTGCCAGCAGCCAAGGTGAACGTGGCAAGCAGTTCTTC

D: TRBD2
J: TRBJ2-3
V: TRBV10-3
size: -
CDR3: CAISPGLAEDTQYF
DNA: TGTGCCATCAGCCCGGGACTAGCGGAAGATACGCAGTATTTT

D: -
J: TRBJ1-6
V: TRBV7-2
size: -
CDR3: CASSLKGFNSPLHF
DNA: TGTGCCAGCAGCCTCAAGGGGTTCAATTCACCCCTCCACTTT

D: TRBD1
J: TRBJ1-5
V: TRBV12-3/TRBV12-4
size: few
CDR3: CASSFSGRGLVFNQPQHF
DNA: TGTGCCAGCAGTTTCAGCGGCAGGGGGCTTGTGTTCAATCAGCCCCAGCATTTT

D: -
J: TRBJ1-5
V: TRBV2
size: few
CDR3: CASSSAELRQPQHF
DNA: TGTGCCAGCAGTAGCGCCGAGCTTAGGCAGCCCCAGCATTTT

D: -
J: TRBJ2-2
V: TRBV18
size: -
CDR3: CASSRNRDTGELFF
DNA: TGTGCCAGCTCACGAAACAGGGATACCGGGGAGCTGTTTTTT

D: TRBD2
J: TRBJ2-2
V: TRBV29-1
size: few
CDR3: CSVVWTSPGELFF
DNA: TGCAGCGTTGTTTGGACTAGCCCCGGGGAGCTGTTTTTT

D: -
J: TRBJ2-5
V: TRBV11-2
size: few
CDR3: CASSLGVVVETQYF
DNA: TGTGCCAGCAGCTTAGGGGTTGTTGTAGAGACCCAGTACTTC

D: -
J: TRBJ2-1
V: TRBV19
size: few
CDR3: CASSMFRAVMDEQFF
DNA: TGTGCCAGTAGTATGTTCCGGGCGGTTATGGATGAGCAGTTCTTC

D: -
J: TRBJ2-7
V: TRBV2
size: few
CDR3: CASRADPGYEQYF
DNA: TGTGCCAGCAGGGCGGACCCCGGCTACGAGCAGTACTTC

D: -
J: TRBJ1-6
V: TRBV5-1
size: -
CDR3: CASSFGTSPLHF
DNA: TGCGCCAGCAGCTTTGGCACTTCACCCCTCCACTTT

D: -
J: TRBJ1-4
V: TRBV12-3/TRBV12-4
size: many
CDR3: CASSLREKLFF
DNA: TGTGCCAGCAGTTTGCGTGAAAAACTGTTTTTT

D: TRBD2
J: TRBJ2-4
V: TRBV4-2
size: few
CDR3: CASSLVLAGLDIQYF
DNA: TGTGCCAGCAGCCTTGTGTTAGCGGGGTTAGACATTCAGTACTTC

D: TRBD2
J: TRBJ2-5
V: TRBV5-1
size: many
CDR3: CASSLADLAGGETQYF
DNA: TGCGCCAGCAGCTTGGCAGATCTAGCGGGAGGTGAGACCCAGTACTTC

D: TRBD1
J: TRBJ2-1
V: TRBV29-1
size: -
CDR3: CSVVRTGLPDNEQFF
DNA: TGCAGCGTTGTGCGGACAGGCCTACCAGACAATGAGCAGTTCTTC

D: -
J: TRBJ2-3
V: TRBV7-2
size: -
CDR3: CASSSALEDTQYF
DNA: TGTGCCAGCAGCTCGGCCTTGGAGGATACGCAGTATTTT

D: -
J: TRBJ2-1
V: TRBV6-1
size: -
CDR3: CASSVQIYNEQFF
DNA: TGTGCCAGCAGTGTCCAGATATACAATGAGCAGTTCTTC

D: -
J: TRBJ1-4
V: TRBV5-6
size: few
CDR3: CASSLTGTRNEKLFF
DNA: TGTGCCAGCAGCTTGACAGGGACACGGAATGAAAAACTGTTTTTT

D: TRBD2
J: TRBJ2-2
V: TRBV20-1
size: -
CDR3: CSARSLAGGTGELFF
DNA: TGCAGTGCTAGATCCCTAGCGGGTGGAACCGGGGAGCTGTTTTTT

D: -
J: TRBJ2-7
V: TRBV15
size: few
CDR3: CATSRDGGFGQYF
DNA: TGTGCCACCAGCAGAGATGGAGGGTTTGGGCAGTACTTC

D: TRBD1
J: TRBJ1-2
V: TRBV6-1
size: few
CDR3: CASSLTVSTGDGYTF
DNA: TGTGCCAGCAGCCTCACTGTCTCGACAGGGGATGGCTACACCTTC

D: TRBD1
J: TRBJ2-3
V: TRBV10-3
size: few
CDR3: CATTIGQASTDTQYF
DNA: TGTGCCACAACCATTGGACAGGCAAGCACAGATACGCAGTATTTT

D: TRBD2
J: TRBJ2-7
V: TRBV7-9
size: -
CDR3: CASRSGLAGNYEQYF
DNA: TGTGCCAGCAGATCGGGACTAGCGGGAAACTACGAGCAGTACTTC

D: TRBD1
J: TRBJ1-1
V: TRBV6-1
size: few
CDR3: CASRFNRGQDTEAFF
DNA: TGTGCCAGCAGGTTTAACAGGGGGCAGGACACTGAAGCTTTCTTT

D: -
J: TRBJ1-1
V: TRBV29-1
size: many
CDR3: CSVDREAFF
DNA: TGCAGCGTTGACCGTGAAGCTTTCTTT

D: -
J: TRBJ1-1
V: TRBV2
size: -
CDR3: CASSQHLNTEAFF
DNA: TGTGCCAGCAGTCAACACCTGAACACTGAAGCTTTCTTT

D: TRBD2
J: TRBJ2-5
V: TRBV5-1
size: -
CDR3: CASSGLAGNQETQYF
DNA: TGCGCCAGCAGCGGACTAGCGGGGAACCAAGAGACCCAGTACTTC

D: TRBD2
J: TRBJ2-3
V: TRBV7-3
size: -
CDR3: CASSLGVAGADTQYF
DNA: TGTGCCAGCAGCTTAGGGGTAGCGGGAGCAGATACGCAGTATTTT

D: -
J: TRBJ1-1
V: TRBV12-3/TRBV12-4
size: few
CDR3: CASSLAGRGNEAFF
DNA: TGTGCCAGCAGTTTAGCTGGCAGGGGAAATGAAGCTTTCTTT

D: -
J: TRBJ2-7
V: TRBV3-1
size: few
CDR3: CASSQDLTISYEQYF
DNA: TGTGCCAGCAGCCAAGACTTAACGATTTCCTACGAGCAGTACTTC

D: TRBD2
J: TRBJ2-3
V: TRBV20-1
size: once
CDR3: CSPTRLSPSGGDTQYF
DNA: TGCAGTCCTACTAGATTATCGCCTAGCGGGGGAGATACGCAGTATTTT

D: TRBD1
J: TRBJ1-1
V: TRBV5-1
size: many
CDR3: CASSWTGGASTEAFF
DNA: TGCGCCAGCAGCTGGACAGGGGGCGCGTCGACTGAAGCTTTCTTT

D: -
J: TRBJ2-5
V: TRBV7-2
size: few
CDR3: CASSFQPGIQETQYF
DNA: TGTGCCAGCAGCTTCCAACCGGGAATACAAGAGACCCAGTACTTC

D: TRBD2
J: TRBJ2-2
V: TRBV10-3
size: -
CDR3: CAISGGTSSYTGELFF
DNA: TGTGCCATCAGCGGGGGGACTAGCTCCTACACCGGGGAGCTGTTTTTT

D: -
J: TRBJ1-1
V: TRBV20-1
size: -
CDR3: CSAGTTGEAFF
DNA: TGCAGTGCTGGGACCACGGGGGAGGCTTTCTTT

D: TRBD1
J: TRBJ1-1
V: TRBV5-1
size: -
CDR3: CASSLVGQGTAEAFF
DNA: TGCGCCAGCAGCTTGGTCGGACAGGGAACAGCTGAAGCTTTCTTT

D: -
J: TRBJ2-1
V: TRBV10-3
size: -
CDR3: CAISAVMDTNEQFF
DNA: TGTGCCATCAGTGCTGTGATGGACACCAATGAGCAGTTCTTC

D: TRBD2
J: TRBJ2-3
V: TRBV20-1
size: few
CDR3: CSAGTSEDTQYF
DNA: TGCAGTGCAGGGACTAGCGAAGATACGCAGTATTTT

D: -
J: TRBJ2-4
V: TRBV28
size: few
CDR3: CASSLYPYDRISSNIQYF
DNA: TGTGCCAGCAGTTTATACCCCTATGACAGAATAAGTAGTAACATTCAGTACTTC

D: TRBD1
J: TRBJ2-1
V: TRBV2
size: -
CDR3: CASDRVNEQFF
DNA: TGTGCCAGCGACAGGGTCAATGAGCAGTTCTTC

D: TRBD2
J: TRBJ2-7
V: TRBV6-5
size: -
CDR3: CASSYPQAGGNEQYF
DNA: TGTGCCAGCAGTTACCCTCAAGCGGGAGGCAACGAGCAGTACTTC

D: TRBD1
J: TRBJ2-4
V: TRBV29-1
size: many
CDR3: CSVPGQGANIQYF
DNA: TGCAGCGTCCCCGGGCAGGGGGCGAACATTCAGTACTTC

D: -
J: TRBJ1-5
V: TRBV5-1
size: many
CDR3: CASSLGRGDQPQHF
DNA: TGCGCCAGCAGCTTGGGACGGGGGGATCAGCCCCAGCATTTT

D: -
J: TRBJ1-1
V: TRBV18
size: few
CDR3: CASSPRGYGTEAFF
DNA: TGTGCCAGCTCACCGAGAGGGTACGGCACTGAAGCTTTCTTT

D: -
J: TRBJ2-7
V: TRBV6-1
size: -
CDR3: CASSVHEQYF
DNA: TGTGCCAGCTCGGTCCACGAGCAGTACTTC

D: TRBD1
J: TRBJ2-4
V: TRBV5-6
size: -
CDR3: CASSLAGTGKNIQYF
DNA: TGTGCCAGCAGCTTGGCCGGGACAGGGAAAAACATTCAGTACTTC